This T cell receptor (beta chain) derives from a study of blood T cell repertoires in COVID-19. Study summary: Researchers got acute and convalescent COVID-19 samples from the United States, Italy and Spain. T cells, B-cell-depleted T cells, or PBMCs supplied cDNA or gDNA.

Followed longitudinally, the Seattle patients had been enrolled during active infection. In the original workflow: Estimation of nucleated cell counts was performed using reference gene primer amplification. TCRdb keeps only in-frame clones here, not all; method: immunoSEQ multiplex PCR. The V and J calls and clone size come from that table; D and trimming were worked out from the DNA. The sample includes roughly 86,000 clones, about 85% of them seen just once. The CDR3 length is 20 residues. The V and J ends lost 0 bases and 2 bases, in that order; junction bases with no gene match: 7. The germline gives CDR1 MRHNA, CDR2 SNTAGT.

This sequence originates from a woman older than 75 with COVID-19, enrolled during active disease. The sequenced material came from peripheral blood. V is TRBV6-4 and J is TRBJ2-6; 13 nucleotides agree with TRBD2. The CDR3 region has the DNA TGTGCCAGCAGTGACTCGATACTAGCGGGAGGGCCGGCTGGGGCCAACGTCCTGACTTTC. As protein: CASSDSILAGGPAGANVLTF.